This T cell receptor (beta chain) was captured by sequencing in a study of cytomegalovirus exposure and HLA in healthy donors. Turning to the study itself: The same platform was used for the 90 to 150 validation repertoires and the approximately 700 first-cohort repertoires, a later analysis reported.

The CDR3 spans 14 residues. Clones were read by immunoSEQ multiplex PCR, and TCRdb kept only the in-frame ones, dropping some. The sample records approximately 150,000 clones, more than 75% being singletons. Points on this clone: The antigen is undetermined.

The study, taken as a whole, reports: There were some public TCRs occurring in many donors, but most TCR sequences were rare. The listing of 150 to 200 TCR beta chains classed them as cytomegalovirus-associated. A few chains linked to CMV were shown in vitro to be specific for CMV antigens.

Sequences were obtained from PBMCs. The sequence came from a man aged 18 to 30 in good health and CMV-seropositive. V usage is TRBV12-2 and J usage is TRBJ2-5; the table's D call of TRBD2 was not tested on the DNA. TRBV12-2 is a pseudogene. The CDR3 DNA reads TGTGCAAGTCGCTTTATAGCGGGATGGGAGACCCAGTACTTC. This sequence encodes CASRFIAGWETQYF.